The following is a T cell receptor (beta chain) sequence with its context. This specimen comes from a study of CD8 T cells in Susac syndrome. TCR beta sequences were obtained from blood CD8+ and CD4+ T cells. Included as multiple sclerosis controls were treatment-naive patients who had stable or active relapsing-remitting disease. Negative isolation yielded the CD8+ and CD4+ T cells, while FACS enriched the TEMRA cells. This CDR3 contains 14 residues. V was shortened by 4 bases and J by 0 bases, with 12 bases between the two germline ends. Germline lookup yields CDR1 SQVTM and CDR2 ANQGSEA. RNA in amounts of roughly 0.5 to 1 ug was reverse transcribed with random hexamers. Multiplex immunoSEQ PCR targeted 54 Vbeta and 13 Jbeta TCR beta segments. TCRdb reprocessed the immunoSEQ multiplex PCR reads via MiXCR and lists one record per CDR3 protein. The sample has around 200,000 distinct CDR3 sequences, approximately 95% seen once.

V gene TRBV29-1 combines with J gene TRBJ1-2, with D tentatively TRBD1 (6 bases). What was sequenced was CD4+ T cells from PBMCs. The receptor was derived from a human donor with multiple sclerosis. The CDR3 loop reads CSVVKDSTNYGYTF. The CDR3 DNA reads as TGCAGCGTTGTAAAGGACAGCACTAACTATGGCTACACCTTC.